A single sample is the source of the 32 T cell receptor beta chains below, sequenced in a study of response to subunit inactivated influenza vaccine. TCRdb ran MiXCR on the RT-PCR reads and lists one entry per CDR3 protein. The repertoire holds some 540,000 distinct CDR3 sequences, with 20% to 25% as singletons. A further study also used this sample, focusing on T cells expressing NK-cell markers. Per that study: What made the TCR beta cDNA was 5'RACE template switching with UMIs.

The sequences come from CD4+ T cells sorted from PBMCs, collected approximately 13 days after vaccination. All receptors come from a man between 45 and 60 years old who received an inactivated influenza vaccine.

The J gene is TRBJ2-1, the V gene TRBV14, with 8 bases identical to TRBD2. The CDR3 length is 14 residues. The junction had 1 base not matched to a gene; V was cut back by 0 bases and J by 6 bases. Per the germline V gene, CDR1 is SGHDN and CDR2 is FVKESK. The chain's CDR3 is CASSQETSANEQFF. DNA of the CDR3: TGTGCCAGCAGCCAAGAGACTAGCGCCAATGAGCAGTTCTTC.

The chain recombines TRBV2 with TRBJ2-7; possibly TRBD2 for D (6 bases). V was trimmed by 4 bases and J by 3 bases, leaving 10 bases between them. Germline CDR1 SNHLY, CDR2 FYNNEI. The CDR3 extends over 13 amino acids. The CDR3 reads CASSGQGLYEQYF. The CDR3 DNA reads as TGTGCCAGCAGTGGGCAGGGACTCTACGAGCAGTACTTC.

The chain uses TRBV25-1 and TRBJ2-3, with D perhaps matching TRBD2 (6 bases). Germline CDR1 and CDR2: MGHDK and SYGVNS. The CDR3 is 15 residues long. Trimming removed 3 bases from V and 5 bases from J, with 15 bases in between. The CDR3 reads CASSDRGGIRDTQYF. The CDR3 region has the DNA TGTGCCAGCAGTGATCGTGGCGGGATAAGAGATACGCAGTATTTT.

J is TRBJ2-3 and V is TRBV18; 7 bases are shared with TRBD1. The CDR3 runs 14 residues. With V trimmed by 9 bases and J by 0 bases, 6 bases remained unmatched. CDR1 KGHSH and CDR2 LQKENI come from the germline V gene. CDR3 amino acids: CASNGQASTDTQYF. The CDR3 nucleotides are TGTGCCAGTAATGGACAGGCTAGCACAGATACGCAGTATTTT.

This clonotype was counted a few times. The chain uses TRBV15 and TRBJ2-5; TRBD1 agrees at 10 bases. The CDR3 is made up of 15 amino acids. V dropped 1 base and J dropped 5; count of bases not matched to a gene: 4. CDR1 is LNHNV and CDR2 is YYDKDF in the germline V gene (reference sequence). In DNA form, the CDR3 reads TGTGCCACCAGCAGAGTGAGGGACAGGGGCGAGACCCAGTACTTC. Translated, it gives CATSRVRDRGETQYF.

The CDR3 protein is CASSPQRGATRGQETQYF. The CDR3 DNA reads as TGTGCCAGCAGCCCCCAGCGGGGGGCTACCCGTGGCCAAGAGACCCAGTACTTC. This sequence joins TRBV4-2 and TRBJ2-5; 9 bases are shared with TRBD2. Germline-derived CDR1 and CDR2 are LGHNA and YNFKEQ. V lost 4 bases to trimming and J lost 1 base; unmatched junction nucleotides: 13. The CDR3 is 18 residues long.

The gene calls are TRBV20-1 and TRBJ2-1; 14 nucleotides agree with TRBD2. Germline V gives CDR1 DFQATT, CDR2 SNEGSKA (reference sequence). The CDR3 runs 16 residues. Trimming removed 1 base from V and 9 bases from J; junction bases left unmatched: 8. CDR3 sequence: CSARGLRLAGGLEQFF. The CDR3 region has the DNA TGCAGTGCTAGAGGCCTTAGACTAGCGGGAGGGCTTGAGCAGTTCTTC.

The chain has TRBV29-1 and TRBJ1-1; 8 bases agree with TRBD1. Germline values: CDR1 SQVTM, CDR2 ANQGSEA. The V segment lost 6 bases and the J segment 6 bases; nucleotides outside the gene matches: 9. This CDR3 spans 13 amino acids. The CDR3 DNA is TGCAGCGTGCGGACAGGGCTTGAAGCTGAAGCTTTCTTT. Encoded protein: CSVRTGLEAEAFF.

The V gene is TRBV12-3 or TRBV12-4, the J gene TRBJ2-7; no firm D call. V was trimmed by 3 bases and J by 0 bases, leaving 9 bases between them. The CDR3 runs 14 residues. CDR3 in amino acids: CASSLSTSSYEQYF. In nucleotides, the CDR3 is TGTGCCAGCAGTTTGAGTACGAGCTCCTACGAGCAGTACTTC.

This clonotype was seen a few times. The chain carries TRBV5-1 and TRBJ2-2; 8 nucleotides agree with TRBD2. The CDR3 spans 14 residues. Germline lookup yields CDR1 SGHRS and CDR2 YFSETQ. Trimming removed 4 bases from V and 4 bases from J; junction bases left unmatched: 3. The CDR3 is CASSDTSGTGELFF. The CDR3 DNA is TGCGCCAGCAGCGACACTAGCGGCACCGGGGAGCTGTTTTTT.

V gene TRBV7-6 combines with J gene TRBJ2-1; D remains unclear. Deletions cut 2 bases from V and 9 bases from J, with 8 bases between. Germline lookup yields CDR1 SGHVS and CDR2 FNYEAQ. This CDR3 has 12 amino acids. DNA of the CDR3: TGTGCCAGCAGCTTAATAAAGGGTGAGCAGTTCTTC. Its protein is CASSLIKGEQFF.

This clonotype was counted only a few times. J is TRBJ2-7 and V is TRBV14; 7 bases agree with TRBD2. The CDR3 consists of 15 residues. The trim removed 4 bases at V and 0 bases at J, leaving 6 bases unmatched. The germline V gene has CDR1 SGHDN and CDR2 FVKESK. In nucleotides, the CDR3 is TGTGCCAGCAGCCTGGACGGGGGGAACTCCTACGAGCAGTACTTC. Its translation is CASSLDGGNSYEQYF. Full variable domain (missing parts from reference TRBV14 and TRBJ2-7): EAGVTQFPSHSVIEKGQTVTLRCDPISGHDNLYWYRRVMGKEIKFLLHFVKESKQDESGMPNNRFLAERTGGTYSTLKVQPAELEDSGVYFCASSLDGGNSYEQYFGPGTRLTVT.

CDR3 sequence reads: CASSSGGGAVSYEQYF. CDR3 nucleotide sequence: TGTGCCAGCAGTTCCGGGGGGGGAGCGGTCTCCTACGAGCAGTACTTC. V is TRBV28 and J is TRBJ2-7, with TRBD2 identical over 8 bases. V lost 4 bases, J lost 0 bases, and 8 bases stayed unmatched. CDR1 and CDR2 from the germline V gene are MDHEN and SYDVKM. The CDR3 sequence is 16 residues long.

V is TRBV5-1 and J is TRBJ2-2; TRBD1 matches at 7 bases. V shed 0 bases and J 1 base; nucleotides not matched to a gene: 3. The length of the CDR3 is 16 residues. Germline V gives CDR1 SGHRS, CDR2 YFSETQ. The CDR3 DNA follows: TGCGCCAGCAGCTTGGATAGGACAGGGAACACCGGGGAGCTGTTTTTT. Its translation: CASSLDRTGNTGELFF. The full variable domain, rest sourced from reference TRBV5-1 and TRBJ2-2, is KAGVTQTPRYLIKTRGQQVTLSCSPISGHRSVSWYQQTPGQGLQFLFEYFSETQRNKGNFPGRFSGRQFSNSRSEMNVSTLELGDSALYLCASSLDRTGNTGELFFGEGSRLTVL.

This clonotype was recorded at least ten times. The chain is built from TRBV5-6 and TRBJ2-3; D gene ambiguous. Trimming took 2 bases from V and 9 from J, leaving 7 bases between them. The CDR3 is 11 residues long. CDR1 is SGHDT and CDR2 is YYEEEE in the germline V gene. CDR3 coding DNA: TGTGCCAGCAGCTTAGATAGGACGCAGTATTTT. Translating it yields CASSLDRTQYF.

This clonotype was seen a handful of times. The gene calls are TRBV6-2 or TRBV6-3 and TRBJ2-7; possibly TRBD2 for D (5 bases). V was clipped by 2 bases and J by 7 bases, with 12 bases between them. This CDR3 region has 13 residues. CDR1 and CDR2 from the germline V gene are MNHEY and SVGEGT. In DNA, the CDR3 is TGTGCCAGCAGTTACGCGGCTAGCCTGGAGCAGTACTTC. Amino acids: CASSYAASLEQYF.

Many counts were recorded for this clonotype. The chain employs TRBV12-3 or TRBV12-4 and TRBJ2-1; 16 nucleotides agree with TRBD2. Trimming cost V 5 bases and J 9 bases; bases outside gene matches: 16. The CDR3 extends over 19 amino acids. CDR3 residues: CASSRYGPGLAGGQSEQFF. CDR3 DNA sequence: TGTGCCAGCAGTCGCTATGGACCGGGACTAGCGGGAGGGCAAAGTGAGCAGTTCTTC.

This rearrangement joins TRBV20-1 to TRBJ1-2; 8 nucleotides align to TRBD1. CDR1 and CDR2 from the germline V gene are DFQATT and SNEGSKA (reference sequence). This CDR3 region has 17 residues. Losses at the gene ends were 2 bases for V and 4 bases for J; bases not matched to a gene: 15. Here the CDR3 reads CSARSGTGHQMTYGYTF. The CDR3 DNA reads TGCAGTGCTAGATCCGGGACAGGCCACCAGATGACCTATGGCTACACCTTC.

This sequence joins TRBV20-1 and TRBJ2-1; 8 bases are a match to TRBD1. The germline gives CDR1 DFQATT, CDR2 SNEGSKA (reference sequence). This CDR3 region has 15 residues. V shed 2 bases, J shed 0 bases, and the junction held 3 bases outside the gene matches. The CDR3 DNA follows: TGCAGTGCTAGACGGACAGGGAGCTCCTACAATGAGCAGTTCTTC. This encodes CSARRTGSSYNEQFF.

The rearrangement joins TRBV12-3 or TRBV12-4 to TRBJ2-5; TRBD2 might be the D (6 bases). The DNA end is more similar to TRBJ2-1, so the J call may be wrong. The CDR3 spans 13 residues. CDR3: CASTTGDRETQFF. CDR3 coding DNA: TGTGCCAGCACGACGGGCGATCGGGAGACCCAGTTCTTC.

This clonotype appeared a few times. The CDR3 here is CASSPTGGRDQPQHF. The CDR3 DNA is TGTGCCAGCAGCCCCACAGGGGGTCGGGATCAGCCCCAGCATTTT. The rearrangement uses TRBV7-9 and TRBJ1-5, with 8 nucleotides matching TRBD1. CDR1 and CDR2 from the germline V gene are SEHNR and FQNEAQ (reference sequence). The CDR3 has 15 residues. Unmatched junction bases numbered 8, after V lost 5 bases and J lost 5 bases.

This CDR3 reads CAISLTETEGGYTF. As DNA, the CDR3 is TGTGCCATCAGCTTGACCGAAACGGAGGGTGGCTACACCTTC. The genes are TRBV10-3 and TRBJ1-2, with D unresolved. This CDR3 comprises 14 residues. Germline V gene sequence: CDR1 ENHRY, CDR2 SYGVKD. Trimming removed 6 bases at V and 7 bases at J, with 18 bases between.

The J gene is TRBJ1-3, the V gene TRBV20-1; D is unclear. CDR3 length: 13 residues. CDR1 and CDR2 (germline): DFQATT, SNEGSKA (reference sequence). V was shortened by 3 bases and J by 2 bases, with 8 bases between the two germline ends. The CDR3, as DNA: TGCAGTGCTAGGGCAATCGCTGGAAACACCATATATTTT. It translates to CSARAIAGNTIYF.

The chain employs TRBV6-1 and TRBJ1-6; D is undetermined. The CDR3 runs to 16 residues. From germline, CDR1 is MNHNS and CDR2 SASEGT. Trimming cost V 6 bases and J 0 bases, with 12 bases left between them. CDR3 sequence reads: CASSRGPSSYNSPLHF. DNA for the CDR3: TGTGCCAGCAGCCGCGGACCCAGCTCCTATAATTCACCCCTCCACTTT.

This clonotype was detected only a few times. This chain connects TRBV20-1 to TRBJ2-7; 10 nucleotides line up with TRBD2. Germline V CDR1 and CDR2: DFQATT, SNEGSKA (reference sequence). The CDR3 consists of 12 residues. V trimming: 6 bases; J trimming: 6 bases; junction bases outside the gene matches: 5. In DNA form, the CDR3 reads TGCAGTGCGACAGGGACTAGCGCCGAGCAGTACTTC. Encoded protein: CSATGTSAEQYF.

This clonotype was counted a few times. The J gene is TRBJ2-7, the V gene TRBV6-1; unclear D gene. The CDR3 length is 14 residues. CDR1 and CDR2 from the germline V gene are MNHNS and SASEGT. V was shortened by 5 bases and J by 0 bases, with 11 bases between the two germline ends. The CDR3 spells CASSPRFSSYEQYF. The DNA for the CDR3 is TGTGCCAGCAGTCCCAGGTTTAGCTCCTACGAGCAGTACTTC.

The rearrangement joins TRBV10-3 to TRBJ2-5; TRBD2 matches 10 bases. Germline CDR1 ENHRY, CDR2 SYGVKD. Trimming removed 10 bases from V and 1 base from J; junction bases left unmatched: 9. There are 15 residues in the CDR3. This CDR3 is CATSTSGSLQETQYF. Written as DNA, the CDR3 is TGTGCCACCTCGACTAGCGGGTCACTCCAAGAGACCCAGTACTTC.

The chain links TRBV3-1 to TRBJ2-1; D is ambiguous. In germline, CDR1 is LGHDT, CDR2 YNNKEL (reference sequence). V lost 4 bases and J lost 6, with 13 bases in between. The CDR3 runs to 14 residues. The CDR3 is CASSPRTLVNEQFF. The DNA for the CDR3 is TGTGCCAGCAGCCCCCGGACCCTTGTCAATGAGCAGTTCTTC.

The V and J genes are TRBV6-2 or TRBV6-3 and TRBJ2-7, with 10 bases aligning to TRBD2. J lost 4 bases, V lost 0 bases, and 6 bases had no gene match. The CDR3 is 16 amino acids. In germline, CDR1 is MNHEY, CDR2 SVGEGT. The CDR3 bases are TGTGCCAGCAGTTACTCCGAGCGGGGGGGCCCATACGAGCAGTACTTC. Its protein product is CASSYSERGGPYEQYF.

This clonotype was detected ten times or more. This sequence joins TRBV4-3 and TRBJ2-1, with D perhaps TRBD2 (5 bases). This CDR3 region has 13 residues. Trimming cost V 0 bases and J 7 bases, with 7 bases left between them. CDR1 and CDR2 (germline): LGHNA, YSLEER. The CDR3 coding sequence is TGCGCCAGCAGCCAAGAACGCGGGAATGAGCAGTTCTTC. It encodes CASSQERGNEQFF.

Comment on this clonotype: At one end the junction does not follow the germline gene, possibly because of a read error. The chain employs TRBV5-5 and TRBJ1-5; 9 positions match TRBD1. Germline CDR1 and CDR2: SGHKS and YYEKEE (reference sequence). The CDR3 extends over 13 amino acids. The CDR3: CASSLAYGTGSSF. CDR3 coding DNA: TGTGCCAGCAGCTTGGCCTATGGGACAGGGAGTTCATTT.

To note about this clonotype: The junction differs from germline at one of its ends, possibly a read error. The V call is TRBV12-3 or TRBV12-4, the J call TRBJ1-4; D might be TRBD1 (6 bases). CDR3 length: 16 amino acids. Written as DNA, the CDR3 is TGTGCCAGCAGAAAATCCCTACAGGGAAGACTCGAAAAACGGTTTTTT. Its translation: CASRKSLQGRLEKRFF.